This T cell receptor (beta chain) appears in the sequencing data of a study of blood T cell repertoires in COVID-19. Repertoires were generated with immunoSEQ multiplex PCR, while TCRdb's copy carries only in-frame clones and drops some. Of about 270,000 clones listed, approximately 86% are singletons. V lost 0 bases and J lost 7, with 5 bases in between. The CDR3 runs to 12 residues. Germline V gene data show CDR1 as SGHRS and CDR2 as YFSETQ. The specimen sequenced was PBMCs or T cells enriched from blood (not recorded which). This chain connects TRBV5-1 to TRBJ2-1; the D is unclear. This clonotype was sampled from a woman in her twenties or thirties who had recovered from COVID-19. CDR3 coding DNA: TGCGCCAGCAGCTTGGTACAGAATGAGCAGTTCTTC. It translates to CASSLVQNEQFF. Looking up the rest from reference TRBV5-1 and TRBJ2-1 gives the full variable domain: KAGVTQTPRYLIKTRGQQVTLSCSPISGHRSVSWYQQTPGQGLQFLFEYFSETQRNKGNFPGRFSGRQFSNSRSEMNVSTLELGDSALYLCASSLVQNEQFFGPGTRLTVL.